This entry describes one TCR beta chain. The antigen is undetermined. The sample is drawn from a study of cytomegalovirus exposure and HLA in healthy donors. Germline lookup yields CDR1 SGHTA and CDR2 FQGNSA. V was shortened by 4 bases and J by 3 bases, with 12 bases between the two germline ends. The CDR3 is made up of 14 amino acids. Points from the study as a whole: Presence/absence analyses took donor sequencing depth as roughly uniform. Immune exposure was documented only through CMV serostatus. Later work found that TCR association rates differed between HLA loci; DRB1 had the most and HLA-C the fewest.

PCR amplification relied on 60 Vbeta primers (plus 13 Jbeta primers). Sequenced by immunoSEQ multiplex PCR; TCRdb stores in-frame clones only, minus some. The sample contains approximately 70,000 clones, around 80% of which appear only once. The sample was PBMCs. The chain combines TRBV7-2 with TRBJ1-2, with a tentative D call TRBD1 (6 bases). The source is a man aged 35 to 55 in good health and CMV-seronegative. DNA of the CDR3: TGTGCCAGCAGCTCACGCGGGGGCCACTATGGCTACACCTTC. Its protein is CASSSRGGHYGYTF.